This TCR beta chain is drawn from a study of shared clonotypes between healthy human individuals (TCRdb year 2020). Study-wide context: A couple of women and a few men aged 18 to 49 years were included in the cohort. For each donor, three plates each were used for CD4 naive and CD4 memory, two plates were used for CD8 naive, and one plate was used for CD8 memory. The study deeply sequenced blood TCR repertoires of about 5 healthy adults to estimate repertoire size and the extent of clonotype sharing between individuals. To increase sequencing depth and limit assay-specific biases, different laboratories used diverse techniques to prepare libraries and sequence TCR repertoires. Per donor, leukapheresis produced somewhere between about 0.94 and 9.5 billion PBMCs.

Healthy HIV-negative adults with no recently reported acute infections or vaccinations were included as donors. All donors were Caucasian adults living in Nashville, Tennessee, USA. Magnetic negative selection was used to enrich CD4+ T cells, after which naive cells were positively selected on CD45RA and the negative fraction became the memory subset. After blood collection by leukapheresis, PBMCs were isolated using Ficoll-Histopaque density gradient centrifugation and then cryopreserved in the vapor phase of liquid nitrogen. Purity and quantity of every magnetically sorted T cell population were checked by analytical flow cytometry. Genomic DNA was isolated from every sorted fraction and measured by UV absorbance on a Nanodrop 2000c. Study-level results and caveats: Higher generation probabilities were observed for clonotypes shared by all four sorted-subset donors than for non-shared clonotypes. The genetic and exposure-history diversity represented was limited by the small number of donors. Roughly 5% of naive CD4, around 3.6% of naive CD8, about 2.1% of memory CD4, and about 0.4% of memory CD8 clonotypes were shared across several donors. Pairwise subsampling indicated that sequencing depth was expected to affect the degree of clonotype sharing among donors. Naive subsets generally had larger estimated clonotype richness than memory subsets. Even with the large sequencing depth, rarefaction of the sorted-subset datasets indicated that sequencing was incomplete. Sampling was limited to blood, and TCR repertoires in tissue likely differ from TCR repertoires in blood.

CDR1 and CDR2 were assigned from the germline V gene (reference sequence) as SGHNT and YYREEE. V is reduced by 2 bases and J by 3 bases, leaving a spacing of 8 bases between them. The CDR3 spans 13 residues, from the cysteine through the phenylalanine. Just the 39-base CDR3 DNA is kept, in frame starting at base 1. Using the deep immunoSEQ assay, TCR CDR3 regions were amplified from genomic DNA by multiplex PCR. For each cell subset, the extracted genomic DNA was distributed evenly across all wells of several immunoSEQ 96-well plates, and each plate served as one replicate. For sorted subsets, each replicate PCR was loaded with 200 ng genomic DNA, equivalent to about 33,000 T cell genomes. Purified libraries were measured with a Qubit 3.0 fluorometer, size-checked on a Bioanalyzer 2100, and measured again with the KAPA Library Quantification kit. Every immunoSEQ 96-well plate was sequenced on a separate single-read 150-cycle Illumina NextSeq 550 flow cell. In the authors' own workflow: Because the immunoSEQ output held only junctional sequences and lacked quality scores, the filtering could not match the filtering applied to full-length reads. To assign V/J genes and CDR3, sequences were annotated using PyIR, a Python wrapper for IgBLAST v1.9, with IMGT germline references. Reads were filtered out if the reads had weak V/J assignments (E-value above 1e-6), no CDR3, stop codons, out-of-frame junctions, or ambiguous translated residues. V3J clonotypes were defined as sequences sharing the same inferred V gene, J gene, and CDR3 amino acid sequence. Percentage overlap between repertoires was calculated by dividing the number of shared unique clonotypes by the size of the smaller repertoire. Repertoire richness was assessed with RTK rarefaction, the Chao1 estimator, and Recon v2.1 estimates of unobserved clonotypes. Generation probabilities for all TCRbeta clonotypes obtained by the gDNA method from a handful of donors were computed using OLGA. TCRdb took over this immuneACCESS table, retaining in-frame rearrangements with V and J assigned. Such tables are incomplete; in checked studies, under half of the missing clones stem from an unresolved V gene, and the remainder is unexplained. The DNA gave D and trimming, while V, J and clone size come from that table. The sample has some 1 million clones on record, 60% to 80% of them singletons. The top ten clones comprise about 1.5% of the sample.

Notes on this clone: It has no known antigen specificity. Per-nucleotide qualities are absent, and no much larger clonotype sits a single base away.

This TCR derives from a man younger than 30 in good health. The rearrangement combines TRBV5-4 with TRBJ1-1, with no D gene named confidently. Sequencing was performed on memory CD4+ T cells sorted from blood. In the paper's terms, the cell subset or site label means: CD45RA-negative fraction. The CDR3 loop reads CASSFTQDTEAFF. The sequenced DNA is TGTGCCAGCAGCTTTACCCAGGACACTGAAGCTTTCTTT.